This T cell receptor beta chain was recorded in a study of graft-versus-host responses after intestinal transplantation. Trimming removed 2 bases at V and 4 bases at J, with 8 bases between. Per the germline V gene, CDR1 is MDHEN and CDR2 is SYDVKM. The CDR3 spans 14 residues. The method was immunoSEQ multiplex PCR; TCRdb's version includes in-frame clones alone and lacks a portion of them. The sample lists approximately 93,000 clones; just under 95% were seen once. To note about this clone: As yet, its antigen is unknown.

V gene TRBV28 combines with J gene TRBJ2-2, with D hard to call. The sequenced sample was unstimulated CD8+ T cells sorted from spleen or lymph node cells, obtained before transplant. The receptor was isolated from a human donor who was the organ donor for an intestinal transplant. The CDR3 nucleotides read TGTGCCAGCAGTTTAGGTAGAACCACCGGGGAGCTGTTTTTT. Its translation: CASSLGRTTGELFF.